This TCR beta chain was identified in a study of T cells in Graves' hyperthyroidism and ophthalmopathy. Findings and caveats of the study: Appearing also in blood were most of the thyroid clonotypes expanded above 0.001. Patients with ophthalmopathy were separated from those with stable hyperthyroidism by a 13 V-J model.

TCR beta CDR3 regions were amplified from RNA. When the TCR CDR3 underwent first-round RT-PCR, the HTBI primer set was used. TCRdb analysed the multiplex PCR reads with MiXCR anew, one entry per CDR3 protein. Of more than 500,000 distinct CDR3 sequences in the sample, 15% to 20% are singletons; the top ten hold about 31%. Uncontrolled infections, other autoimmune diseases, pregnancy or lactation led to exclusion of patients. The study based diagnoses on clinical symptoms, serum thyroxine and TRAb, thyroid ultrasound and orbital computed tomography. With regard to this clonotype: Its antigen is not known.

The receptor comes from a woman aged 30 to 39 with Graves' ophthalmopathy. Sequencing used blood.

The CDR3 is CASKGYSYEQYF. CDR3 bases: TGTGCCAGTAAGGGGTACTCCTACGAGCAGTACTTC. The chain uses TRBV19 and TRBJ2-7, with TRBD1 as a possible D gene (5 bases). Between the trimmed V and J ends, which lost 7 bases and 0 bases, there was a span of 7 bases. CDR3 length: 12 amino acids. Germline loops: CDR1 LNHDA, CDR2 SQIVND (reference sequence).